The clone carrying this T cell receptor (beta chain) came up a few times. Its target is not known. Then a second PCR, running about 6 to 12 cycles, was carried out with a sample-barcoded 5' primer and a J-beta primer mix. Every cDNA was tagged by a template-switch adaptor with 12 random nucleotides. TCRdb reanalysed the 5' RACE reads using MiXCR and keeps one entry per CDR3 protein. The repertoire holds about 570,000 distinct CDR3 sequences, with 27% as singletons. Russia was home to the donors, healthy Caucasian individuals aged about 6 to 90. This sample is part of a study of blood T cells in healthy people across ages. Study-level points and caveats: Compared with aged donors, long-lived donors showed fewer expanded clones, suggesting selection.

CDR1 is SGHDT and CDR2 is YYEEEE in the germline V gene. The ends lost 2 bases at V and 11 bases at J; junction bases unmatched: 15. There are 16 residues in the CDR3. The sample comprised blood. The TCR comes from a woman between 70 and 85 years old in good health. The chain recombines TRBV5-6 with TRBJ2-5; TRBD1 matches 10 bases. CDR3 bases: TGTGCCAGCAGCTTTCTTACCCAGGACAGGGGGAGTGAGCAGTACTTC. It codes for CASSFLTQDRGSEQYF. Full variable domain (outside the CDR3, taken from reference TRBV5-6 and TRBJ2-5): DAGVTQSPTHLIKTRGQQVTLRCSPKSGHDTVSWYQQALGQGPQFIFQYYEEEERQRGNFPDRFSGHQFPNYSSELNVNALLLGDSALYLCASSFLTQDRGSEQYFGPGTRLLVL.